This T cell receptor beta chain appears in the sequencing data of a study of blood T cell repertoires in COVID-19. Per the study methods: Amplified reference gene primers provided the basis for estimating nucleated cell counts. Only in-frame clones appear in the TCRdb table, and some are missing; sequencing was by immunoSEQ multiplex PCR. The D gene and trimming were derived from the DNA, and the V and J assignments and clone size from that table. The sample holds roughly 58,000 clones, approximately 88% seen once. Germline CDR1 SGHRS, CDR2 YFSETQ. This CDR3 region has 16 residues. The V and J ends lost 4 bases and 0 bases, in that order; junction bases with no gene match: 5. This clone has only one observation.

Sequenced input: peripheral blood. This chain connects TRBV5-1 to TRBJ2-2; 8 nucleotides align to TRBD2. This sequence originates from a man aged 65 to 79 with active COVID-19. Here the CDR3 DNA reads TGCGCCAGCAGCATCGTAGCGGGAACGAACACCGGGGAGCTGTTTTTT. Amino acid sequence: CASSIVAGTNTGELFF.